This T cell receptor beta chain was profiled in a study of blood T cell repertoires in COVID-19. Study information: Samples taken during acute and convalescent COVID-19 were collected in the United States, Italy and Spain. PBMCs, B-cell-depleted T cells, or T cells provided the cDNA or gDNA that made up the material.

Methods used by the authors: Reference gene primers were amplified, and this amplification served to estimate nucleated cell counts. The assay was immunoSEQ multiplex PCR, and TCRdb's table has in-frame clones only and misses some. The V and J calls and the clone size are those of that table, but D and trimming were determined from the DNA. The data hold some 200,000 clones, with roughly 88% observed a single time. V lost 0 bases and J lost 13; bases outside the gene matches: 6. CDR1 SGHAT and CDR2 FQNNGV come from the germline V gene. CDR3 length equals 13 residues. The TCR sequence derives from a man aged 45-65 years with active or convalescent COVID-19. The material sequenced was peripheral blood. The chain carries TRBV11-2 and TRBJ2-4; 7 nucleotides line up with TRBD1. CDR3 DNA: TGTGCCAGCAGCTTAGAGCAATGGACAGGACAGTACTTC. It specifies CASSLEQWTGQYF. Variable domain in full (rest from reference TRBV11-2 and TRBJ2-4): EAGVAQSPRYKIIEKRQSVAFWCNPISGHATLYWYQQILGQGPKLLIQFQNNGVVDDSQLPKDRFSAERLKGVDSTLKIQPAKLEDSAVYLCASSLEQWTGQYFGAGTRLSVL.